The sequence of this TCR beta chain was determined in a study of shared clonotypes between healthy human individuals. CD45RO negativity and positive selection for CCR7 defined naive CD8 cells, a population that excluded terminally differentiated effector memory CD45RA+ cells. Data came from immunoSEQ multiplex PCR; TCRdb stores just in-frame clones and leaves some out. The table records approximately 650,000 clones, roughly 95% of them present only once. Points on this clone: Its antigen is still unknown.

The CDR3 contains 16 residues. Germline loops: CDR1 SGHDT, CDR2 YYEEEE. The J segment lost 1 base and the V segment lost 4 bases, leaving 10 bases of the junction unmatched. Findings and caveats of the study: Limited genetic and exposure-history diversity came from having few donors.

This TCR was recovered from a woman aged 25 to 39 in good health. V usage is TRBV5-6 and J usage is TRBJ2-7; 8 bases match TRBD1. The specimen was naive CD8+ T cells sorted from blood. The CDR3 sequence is CASSLRTGILSYEQYF. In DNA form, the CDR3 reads TGTGCCAGCAGCCTTAGGACAGGGATCTTGTCCTACGAGCAGTACTTC.